Listed here are 11 T cell receptor beta chains from one sample, sequenced in a study of blood T cell repertoires in COVID-19. Sequenced by immunoSEQ multiplex PCR; TCRdb stores in-frame clones only, minus some. The sample has 99,000 or so clones; around 87% are singletons. Sequenced input: peripheral blood. The receptors stem from a man aged 45-60 years with acute or convalescent COVID-19.

The chain couples TRBV14 to TRBJ1-6, with unresolved D. Trimming took 4 bases from V and 8 from J, leaving 9 bases between them. Germline values: CDR1 SGHDN, CDR2 FVKESK. The CDR3 loop spans 13 amino acids. In DNA form, the CDR3 reads TGTGCCAGCAGCCCCCGGGGTGATTCACCCCTCCACTTT. Amino acids: CASSPRGDSPLHF.

The J gene is TRBJ2-7, the V gene TRBV25-1; maybe TRBD2 (6 bases). This CDR3 region has 13 residues. Germline V gives CDR1 MGHDK, CDR2 SYGVNS. V lost 3 bases to trimming and J lost 3 bases, with 9 bases between them. This CDR3 is CASSEGGVYEQYF. The CDR3 DNA is TGTGCCAGCAGTGAGGGCGGGGTCTACGAGCAGTACTTC.

The rearrangement links TRBV19 to TRBJ2-3; 7 bases agree with TRBD2. CDR1 and CDR2 (germline): LNHDA, SQIVND (reference sequence). Trimming took 4 bases from V and 2 from J; bases not matched to a gene: 6. CDR3 length: 15 amino acids. CDR3 loop: CASSTRAGFTDTQYF. Here the CDR3 DNA reads TGTGCCAGTAGTACCCGAGCGGGATTCACAGATACGCAGTATTTT.

The V gene is TRBV5-6, the J gene TRBJ2-1; TRBD1 matches 11 bases. The V and J ends lost 4 bases and 2 bases, in that order; junction bases with no gene match: 5. The CDR3 has 16 residues. CDR1 SGHDT and CDR2 YYEEEE come from the germline V gene. In nucleotides, the CDR3 is TGTGCCAGCAGCGAGGGGACAGGGGGGCCCTACAATGAGCAGTTCTTC. Translated: CASSEGTGGPYNEQFF.

This clone was counted between two and nine times. The chain uses TRBV7-9 and TRBJ2-1; D is perhaps TRBD2 (6 bases). CDR3 length: 15 residues. The germline V gene has CDR1 SEHNR and CDR2 FQNEAQ (reference sequence). V was cut by 3 bases and J by 7 bases, with 16 bases left in between. The CDR3 protein is CASSFYLGGGNEQFF. The CDR3 DNA sequence: TGTGCCAGCAGCTTTTACCTGGGAGGTGGGAATGAGCAGTTCTTC.

The chain uses TRBV9 and TRBJ2-7; 10 nucleotides line up with TRBD1. The germline V gene has CDR1 SGDLS and CDR2 YYNGEE. The trim removed 3 bases at V and 6 bases at J, leaving 3 bases unmatched. This CDR3 region has 13 residues. The CDR3 DNA is TGTGCCAGCAGCGCGGGGACAGGGGTCGAGCAGTACTTC. Protein product: CASSAGTGVEQYF.

This clone was seen a few times. The J gene is TRBJ2-7, the V gene TRBV11-3, with 7 bases matching TRBD2. The CDR3 runs to 14 residues. J was trimmed by 0 bases and V by 3 bases; bases with no gene match: 2. From germline, CDR1 is SGHNT and CDR2 YENEEA. In DNA form, the CDR3 reads TGTGCCAGCAGCTTTAGCGGGTCCTCCTACGAGCAGTACTTC. The encoded protein is CASSFSGSSYEQYF.

The chain employs TRBV12-3 or TRBV12-4 and TRBJ1-2; TRBD1 is a possible D gene (6 bases). The CDR3 spans 13 residues. V was shortened by 6 bases and J by 6 bases, with 14 bases between the two germline ends. The chain's CDR3 is CASSRGLRDGYTF. The CDR3 bases are TGTGCCAGCAGCAGGGGCCTCCGAGATGGCTACACCTTC.

J is TRBJ2-3 and V is TRBV27, with TRBD2 matching over 7 bases. Germline-derived CDR1 and CDR2 are MNHEY and SMNVEV (reference sequence). This CDR3 region has 14 residues. After removal of 2 bases from V and 4 bases from J, the junction contained 3 bases not matched to a gene. The CDR3: CASSLGLAADTQYF. The CDR3 DNA follows: TGTGCCAGCAGTTTAGGGCTAGCGGCAGATACGCAGTATTTT.

A single count supports this clone. This chain links TRBV12-3 or TRBV12-4 with TRBJ1-1; D unresolved. Trimming removed 3 bases from V and 4 bases from J, with 3 bases in between. The CDR3 sequence is 11 residues long. As DNA, the CDR3 is TGTGCCAGCAGTTTCATCACTGAAGCTTTCTTT. This gives the protein CASSFITEAFF.

This chain links TRBV2 with TRBJ2-3; 13 bases map to TRBD2. V shed 5 bases, J shed 0 bases, and the junction held 5 bases outside the gene matches. The CDR3 has 17 amino acids. Germline V lookup: CDR1 SNHLY, CDR2 FYNNEI. This chain's CDR3 is CASSSGLAGSSTDTQYF. In DNA, the CDR3 is TGTGCCAGCAGTTCGGGACTAGCGGGGTCTAGCACAGATACGCAGTATTTT.